The entry below gives a single TCR beta chain sequence along with its context. Its matching antigen is unknown. This sample stems from a study of beta chain features in type 1 diabetes. Broader study findings: TCRB CDR3 length was moderately but significantly reduced in all four CD4+ subsets of Type 1 diabetes patients.

Sequencing targeted expressed TCRB transcripts, as all isolated RNA had been reverse transcribed. Produced via immunoSEQ multiplex PCR; TCRdb's table is partial and in-frame only. The table includes 23,000 or so clones, 69% detected once. CDR3 length: 14 residues. Per germline, CDR1 MNHNY and CDR2 SVGAGI (reference sequence). J gave up 5 bases and V 7 bases, and 6 bases lay outside the gene matches. The sample taken for sequencing was Tregs from blood. V is TRBV6-6 and J is TRBJ2-2, with TRBD2 identical over 8 bases. The clonotype was recovered from a man aged 18 to 30 with type 1 diabetes. The CDR3 DNA follows: TGTGCCAGCAAGGCACTAGCGGTTACCGGGGAGCTGTTTTTT. It specifies CASKALAVTGELFF.